This T cell receptor beta chain was sequenced during a study of early T cells in non-severe SARS-CoV-2 infection. The V and J ends lost 3 bases and 4 bases respectively, with 6 bases between them. The CDR3 length is 12 residues. From the 5' RACE reads, TCRdb called clonotypes with MiXCR, one entry per CDR3 protein. The table has fewer than 35,000 distinct CDR3 sequences, approximately 5.3% seen once; the top ten hold 10% to 15%. This clonotype was seen repeatedly, ten times or more. The clonotype originates from an adult who was a healthcare worker with PCR-confirmed SARS-CoV-2 infection or an uninfected control (not recorded which). The chain recombines TRBV12-3 or TRBV12-4 with TRBJ2-5; D not certain. The material sequenced was whole blood. The CDR3 nucleotides are TGTGCCAGCAGTTTGACTGGAGAGACCCAGTACTTC. It yields the protein CASSLTGETQYF.